Shown below are 7 T cell receptor beta chains from a single sample sequenced in a study of neurological immune-mediated disorders. TCRdb re-called the 5' RACE reads through MiXCR, storing one row per CDR3 protein. Among about 88,000 distinct CDR3 sequences, about 3.8% were seen once, and the ten largest hold roughly 6.4%. Sequencing was done on a sample of PBMCs. All receptors come from a woman in her late teens or twenties with multiple sclerosis.

In its sample, this clonotype was seen a few times. The chain links TRBV12-3 or TRBV12-4 to TRBJ2-2, with 10 bases identical to TRBD1. The junction had 6 bases not matched to a gene; V was cut back by 6 bases and J by 5 bases. This CDR3 contains 15 residues. For the CDR3, the DNA is TGTGCCAGCAGCTCTGGACAGGGGGGGACCGGGGAGCTGTTTTTT. Translated, it gives CASSSGQGGTGELFF.

This clonotype was recorded at least ten times. V is TRBV20-1 and J is TRBJ2-1; 7 bases align to TRBD2. The V gene's germline CDR1 is DFQATT and CDR2 SNEGSKA (reference sequence). V lost 0 bases, J lost 6 bases, and 11 bases stayed unmatched. The CDR3 totals 16 residues. The CDR3 DNA sequence: TGCAGTGCTAGAGATCTAGGGACTACTTTTACCAATGAGCAGTTCTTC. It is translated as CSARDLGTTFTNEQFF.

This clonotype was counted at least ten times. J is TRBJ2-3 and V is TRBV5-1; D not resolved. This CDR3 has 14 residues. V was cut by 0 bases and J by 4 bases, with 9 bases left in between. Germline V gene sequence: CDR1 SGHRS, CDR2 YFSETQ. The CDR3 bases are TGCGCCAGCAGCTTGGAGCTAGTTGCAGATACGCAGTATTTT. This gives the protein CASSLELVADTQYF.

This clonotype came up many times. The chain couples TRBV11-2 to TRBJ2-3; TRBD2 matches at 8 bases. Germline lookup yields CDR1 SGHAT and CDR2 FQNNGV. The CDR3 runs 16 residues. V dropped 3 bases and J dropped 2; count of bases not matched to a gene: 7. CDR3 in DNA: TGTGCCAGCAGCTTTACTAGCGGCCATTACACAGATACGCAGTATTTT. Amino acids: CASSFTSGHYTDTQYF.

This clonotype was found many times. The chain links TRBV6-4 to TRBJ2-3; D not resolved. V was pared by 3 bases and J by 1 base, with 5 bases between. Looked up from germline, CDR1 is MRHNA and CDR2 is SNTAGT. The CDR3 is 13 amino acids. The CDR3 coding sequence is TGTGCCAGCAGTGAAAGCGGCACAGATACGCAGTATTTT. It translates to CASSESGTDTQYF.

This clonotype was counted many times. This chain's CDR3 is CASSRTSGGLYEQYF. In DNA form, the CDR3 reads TGTGCCAGCAGCCGTACTAGCGGGGGACTCTACGAGCAGTACTTC. The chain employs TRBV7-9 and TRBJ2-7, with 11 nucleotides matching TRBD2. The CDR3 is 15 residues long. The ends lost 5 bases at V and 3 bases at J; junction bases unmatched: 6. Germline CDR1 SEHNR, CDR2 FQNEAQ (reference sequence).

This clonotype occurred many times. This chain uses TRBV5-1 with TRBJ2-1; possible D gene TRBD1, 6 bases. This CDR3 region has 14 residues. The V gene lost 0 bases and the J gene lost 8 bases, with 12 bases spanning the gap. The germline V gene has CDR1 SGHRS and CDR2 YFSETQ. The CDR3 reads CASSLAAGADEQFF. CDR3 DNA: TGCGCCAGCAGCTTGGCCGCAGGGGCCGATGAGCAGTTCTTC. Full variable domain (missing parts from reference TRBV5-1 and TRBJ2-1): KAGVTQTPRYLIKTRGQQVTLSCSPISGHRSVSWYQQTPGQGLQFLFEYFSETQRNKGNFPGRFSGRQFSNSRSEMNVSTLELGDSALYLCASSLAAGADEQFFGPGTRLTVL.